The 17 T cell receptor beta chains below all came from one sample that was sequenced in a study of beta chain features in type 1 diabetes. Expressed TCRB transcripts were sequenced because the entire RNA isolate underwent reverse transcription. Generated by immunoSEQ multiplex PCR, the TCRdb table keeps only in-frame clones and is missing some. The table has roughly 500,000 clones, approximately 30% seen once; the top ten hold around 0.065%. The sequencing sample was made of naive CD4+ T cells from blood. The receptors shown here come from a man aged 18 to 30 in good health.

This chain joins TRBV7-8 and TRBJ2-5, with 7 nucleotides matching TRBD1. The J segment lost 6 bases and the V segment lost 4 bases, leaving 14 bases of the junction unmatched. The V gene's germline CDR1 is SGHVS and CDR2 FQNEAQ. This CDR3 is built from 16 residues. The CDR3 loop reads CASSYLRDSAPKTQYF. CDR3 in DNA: TGTGCCAGCAGCTACTTGAGGGACAGCGCGCCGAAGACCCAGTACTTC.

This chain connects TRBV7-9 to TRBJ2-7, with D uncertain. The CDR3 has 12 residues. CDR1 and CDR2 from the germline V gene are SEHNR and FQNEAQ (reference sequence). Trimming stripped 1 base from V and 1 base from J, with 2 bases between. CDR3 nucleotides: TGTGCCAGCAGCTTAGTATCCTACGAGCAGTACTTC. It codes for CASSLVSYEQYF.

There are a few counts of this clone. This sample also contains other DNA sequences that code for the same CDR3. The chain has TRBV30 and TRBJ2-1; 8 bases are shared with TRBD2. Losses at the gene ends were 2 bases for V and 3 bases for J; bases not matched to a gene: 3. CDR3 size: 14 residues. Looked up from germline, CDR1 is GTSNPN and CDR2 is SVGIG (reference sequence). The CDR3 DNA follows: TGTGCCTGGAGTACCAGCGGGAGCTACAATGAGCAGTTCTTC. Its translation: CAWSTSGSYNEQFF.

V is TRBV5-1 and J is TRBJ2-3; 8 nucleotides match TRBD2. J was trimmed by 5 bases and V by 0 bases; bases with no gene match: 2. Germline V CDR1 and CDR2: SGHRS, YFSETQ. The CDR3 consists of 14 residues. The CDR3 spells CASSLDSGKDTQYF. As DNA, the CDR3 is TGCGCCAGCAGCTTGGATAGCGGGAAAGATACGCAGTATTTT.

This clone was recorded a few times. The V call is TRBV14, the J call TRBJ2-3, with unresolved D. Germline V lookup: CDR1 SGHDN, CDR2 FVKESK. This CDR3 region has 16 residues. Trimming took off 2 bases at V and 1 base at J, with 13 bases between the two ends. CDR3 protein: CASSQRVSSRTDTQYF. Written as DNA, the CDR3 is TGTGCCAGCAGCCAAAGGGTATCCTCCCGCACAGATACGCAGTATTTT.

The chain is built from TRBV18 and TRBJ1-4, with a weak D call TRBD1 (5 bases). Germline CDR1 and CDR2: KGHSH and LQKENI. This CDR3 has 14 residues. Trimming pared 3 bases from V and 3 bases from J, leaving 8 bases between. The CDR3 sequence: CASSPGRANEKLFF. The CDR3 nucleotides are TGTGCCAGCTCACCGGGCAGGGCTAATGAAAAACTGTTTTTT.

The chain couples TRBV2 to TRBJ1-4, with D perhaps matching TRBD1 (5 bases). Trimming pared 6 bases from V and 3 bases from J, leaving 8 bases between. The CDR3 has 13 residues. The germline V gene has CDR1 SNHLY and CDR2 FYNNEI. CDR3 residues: CASRQEANEKLFF. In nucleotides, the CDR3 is TGTGCCAGCAGACAGGAGGCTAATGAAAAACTGTTTTTT.

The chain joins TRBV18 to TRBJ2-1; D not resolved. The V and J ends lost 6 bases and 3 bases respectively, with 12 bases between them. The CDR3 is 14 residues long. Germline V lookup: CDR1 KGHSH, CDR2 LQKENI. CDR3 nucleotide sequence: TGTGCCAGCTCTCCGGAGAGAGGCTACAATGAGCAGTTCTTC. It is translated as CASSPERGYNEQFF.

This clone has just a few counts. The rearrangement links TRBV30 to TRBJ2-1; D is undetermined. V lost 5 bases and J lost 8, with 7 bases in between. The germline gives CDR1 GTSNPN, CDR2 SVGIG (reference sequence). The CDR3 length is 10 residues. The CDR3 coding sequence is TGTGCCTGGGCGGCGCATGAGCAGTTCTTC. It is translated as CAWAAHEQFF.

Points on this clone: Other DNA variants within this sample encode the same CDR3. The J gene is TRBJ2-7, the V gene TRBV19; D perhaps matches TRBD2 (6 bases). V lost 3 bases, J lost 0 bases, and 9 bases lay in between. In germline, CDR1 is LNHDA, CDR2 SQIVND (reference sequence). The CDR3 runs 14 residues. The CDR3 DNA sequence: TGTGCCAGTAGTATTGGAGGGAGCTCCTACGAGCAGTACTTC. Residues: CASSIGGSSYEQYF.

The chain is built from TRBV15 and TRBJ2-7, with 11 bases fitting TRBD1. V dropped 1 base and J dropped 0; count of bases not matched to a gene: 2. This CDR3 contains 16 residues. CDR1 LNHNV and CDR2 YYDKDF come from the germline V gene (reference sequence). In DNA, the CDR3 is TGTGCCACCAGCAGAGGGACAGGGGGCGTCTCCTACGAGCAGTACTTC. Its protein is CATSRGTGGVSYEQYF.

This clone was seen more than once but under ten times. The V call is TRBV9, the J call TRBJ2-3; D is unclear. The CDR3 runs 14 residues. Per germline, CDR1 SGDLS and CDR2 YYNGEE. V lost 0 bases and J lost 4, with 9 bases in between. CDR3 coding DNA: TGTGCCAGCAGCGTAGGCGGCCTCGCAGATACGCAGTATTTT. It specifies CASSVGGLADTQYF.

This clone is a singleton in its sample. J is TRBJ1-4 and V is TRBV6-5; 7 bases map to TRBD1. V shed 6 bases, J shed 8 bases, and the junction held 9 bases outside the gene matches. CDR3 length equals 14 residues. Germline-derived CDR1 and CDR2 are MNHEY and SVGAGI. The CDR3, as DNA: TGTGCCAGCAGACCGACAGGGACGGGCGAAAAACTGTTTTTT. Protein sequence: CASRPTGTGEKLFF.

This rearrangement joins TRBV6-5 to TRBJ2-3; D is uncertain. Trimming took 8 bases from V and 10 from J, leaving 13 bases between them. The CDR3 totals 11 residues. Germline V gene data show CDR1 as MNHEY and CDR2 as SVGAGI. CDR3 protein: CASGSRQAQYF. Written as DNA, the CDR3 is TGTGCCAGCGGCTCGCGCCAGGCGCAGTATTTT.

This CDR3 is CATSSLTGSRSTDTQYF. In nucleotides, the CDR3 is TGTGCCACCAGCAGCCTGACAGGGAGTAGGAGCACAGATACGCAGTATTTT. This chain joins TRBV15 and TRBJ2-3; 7 nucleotides line up with TRBD1. The CDR3 extends over 17 amino acids. In germline, CDR1 is LNHNV, CDR2 YYDKDF (reference sequence). The J segment lost 0 bases and the V segment lost 3 bases, leaving 9 bases of the junction unmatched.

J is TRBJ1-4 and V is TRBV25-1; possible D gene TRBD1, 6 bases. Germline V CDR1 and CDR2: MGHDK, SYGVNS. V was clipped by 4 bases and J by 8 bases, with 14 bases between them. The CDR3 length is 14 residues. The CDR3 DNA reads TGTGCCAGCAGTGCAGGCCAGACAGGAGAAAAACTGTTTTTT. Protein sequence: CASSAGQTGEKLFF.

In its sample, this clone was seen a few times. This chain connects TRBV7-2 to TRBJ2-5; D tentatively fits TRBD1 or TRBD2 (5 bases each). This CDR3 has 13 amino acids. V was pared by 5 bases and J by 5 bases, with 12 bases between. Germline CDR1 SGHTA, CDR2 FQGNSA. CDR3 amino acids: CASSPNWGETQYF. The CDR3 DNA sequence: TGTGCCAGCAGCCCGAATTGGGGGGAGACCCAGTACTTC.